The clone carrying this T cell receptor (beta chain) was picked up many times. This record belongs to a study of T-cell reconstitution after alpha-beta-depleted transplantation in children. V shed 0 bases, J shed 3 bases, and the junction held 7 bases outside the gene matches. Germline values: CDR1 SGHDT, CDR2 YYEEEE. This CDR3 has 17 amino acids. Unique molecular identifiers were used in preparing the TCRbeta library. MiXCR was run by TCRdb on the PCR reads, yielding one entry per CDR3 protein. The sample includes some 200,000 distinct CDR3 sequences, approximately 9.8% of them seen just once. The sequence came from a human donor who donated a stem cell graft to a child with SCID. The chain carries TRBV5-6 and TRBJ1-1; 11 positions agree with TRBD1. Sequencing was performed on PBMCs from the stem cell graft donor, taken from the stem cell graft. The CDR3 region is CASSLDWDRGKDTEAFF. The CDR3 DNA is TGTGCCAGCAGCTTGGACTGGGACAGGGGGAAGGACACTGAAGCTTTCTTT.